This T cell receptor (beta chain) stems from a study of cytomegalovirus exposure and HLA in healthy donors. The CDR3 contains 13 residues. V was clipped by 5 bases and J by 4 bases; unmatched bases: 4. Per germline, CDR1 MGHDK and CDR2 SYGVNS. The PCR employed 60 Vbeta primers together with 13 Jbeta primers. Clones were read by immunoSEQ multiplex PCR, and TCRdb kept only the in-frame ones, dropping some. The data contain roughly 120,000 clones, 70% to 80% of them singletons. Sequenced input: PBMCs. This TCR derives from a woman aged 18-29 years in good health and CMV-seropositive. The V call is TRBV25-1, the J call TRBJ1-2, with TRBD1 matching over 7 bases. The CDR3 DNA is TGTGCCAGCAGTAATGGGACAGTCTATGGCTACACCTTC. Translating gives CASSNGTVYGYTF.